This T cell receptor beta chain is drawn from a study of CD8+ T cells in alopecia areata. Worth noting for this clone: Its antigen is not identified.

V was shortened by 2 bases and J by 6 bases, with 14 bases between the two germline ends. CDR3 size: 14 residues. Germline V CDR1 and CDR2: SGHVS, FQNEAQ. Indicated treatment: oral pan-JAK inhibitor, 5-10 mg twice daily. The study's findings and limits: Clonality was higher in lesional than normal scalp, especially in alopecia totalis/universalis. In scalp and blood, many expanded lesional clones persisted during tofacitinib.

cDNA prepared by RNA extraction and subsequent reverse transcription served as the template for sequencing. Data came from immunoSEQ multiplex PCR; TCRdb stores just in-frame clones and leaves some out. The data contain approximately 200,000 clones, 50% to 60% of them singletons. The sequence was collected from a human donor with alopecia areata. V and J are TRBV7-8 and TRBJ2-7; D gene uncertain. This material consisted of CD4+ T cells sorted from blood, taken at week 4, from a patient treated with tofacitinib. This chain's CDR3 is CASSLSVLPLEQYF. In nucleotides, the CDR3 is TGTGCCAGCAGCTTAAGTGTCCTCCCCCTCGAGCAGTACTTC.